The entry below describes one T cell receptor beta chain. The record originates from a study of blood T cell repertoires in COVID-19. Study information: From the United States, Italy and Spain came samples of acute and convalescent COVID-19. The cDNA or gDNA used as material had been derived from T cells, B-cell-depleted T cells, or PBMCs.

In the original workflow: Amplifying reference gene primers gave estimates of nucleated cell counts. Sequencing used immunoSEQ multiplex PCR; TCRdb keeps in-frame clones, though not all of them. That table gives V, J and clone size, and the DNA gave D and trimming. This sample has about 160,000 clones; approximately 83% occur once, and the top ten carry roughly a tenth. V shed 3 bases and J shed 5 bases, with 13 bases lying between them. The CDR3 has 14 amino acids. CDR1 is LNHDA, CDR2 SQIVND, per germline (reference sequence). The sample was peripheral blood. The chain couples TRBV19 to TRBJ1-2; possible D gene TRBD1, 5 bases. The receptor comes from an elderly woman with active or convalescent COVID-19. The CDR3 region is CASSISGKRYGYTF. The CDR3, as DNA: TGTGCCAGTAGTATCTCAGGGAAACGATATGGCTACACCTTC.